A single sample gave rise to the 3 T cell receptor beta chains below, sequenced in a study of technical replicates of blood from a few donors. Assay: immunoSEQ multiplex PCR; the TCRdb copy retains only in-frame clones and omits some. The top ten hold about 5% of the sample, which has more than 50,000 clones, around nine tenths seen once. Sequences were obtained from PBMCs. The source is a human donor in good health. Some clones in this sample may be carry-over from other donors' samples.

The DNA for the CDR3 is TGTGCCTGGAGGCGACAGGGGATAAACACTGAAGCTTTCTTT. Protein sequence: CAWRRQGINTEAFF. The chain employs TRBV30 and TRBJ1-1; 8 bases agree with TRBD1. Germline V gene data show CDR1 as GTSNPN and CDR2 as SVGIG (reference sequence). Germline trimming cut 3 bases from V and 2 bases from J; bases unmatched to any gene: 5. CDR3 length: 14 amino acids. The variable domain in full, with the rest retrieved from reference TRBV30 and TRBJ1-1, is SQTIHQWPATLVQPVGSPLSLECTVEGTSNPNLYWYRQAAGRGLQLLFYSVGIGQISSEVPQNLSASRPQDRQFILSSKKLLLSDSGFYLCAWRRQGINTEAFFGQGTRLTVV.

The chain has TRBV14 and TRBJ1-1; D possibly corresponds to TRBD1 (5 bases). Trimming took off 3 bases at V and 0 bases at J, with 11 bases between the two ends. Germline lookup yields CDR1 SGHDN and CDR2 FVKESK. The CDR3 has 15 residues. CDR3 residues: CASSQLGLLNTEAFF. The DNA of the CDR3 is TGTGCCAGCAGCCAGTTGGGACTCCTGAACACTGAAGCTTTCTTT.

The V and J genes are TRBV18 and TRBJ1-4; no firm D call. The V end was cut by 2 bases, the J end by 8 bases, with 12 bases between. Germline-derived CDR1 and CDR2 are KGHSH and LQKENI. The CDR3 sequence is 14 residues long. This CDR3 is CASSPGPEEEKLFF. For the CDR3, the DNA is TGTGCCAGCTCACCAGGCCCGGAGGAAGAAAAACTGTTTTTT.